This T cell receptor beta chain originates from a study of T-cell reconstitution after alpha-beta-depleted transplantation in children. Unique molecular identifiers were incorporated when the TCRbeta library was constructed. TCRdb re-called the PCR reads through MiXCR, storing one row per CDR3 protein. Of roughly 500,000 distinct CDR3 sequences in the sample, 9.5% to 15% were seen once. Germline V lookup: CDR1 SGDLS, CDR2 YYNGEE. V lost 3 bases, J lost 0 bases, and 10 bases lay in between. CDR3 size: 15 residues. Sequenced material: PBMCs from the stem cell graft donor, taken from the stem cell graft. The chain joins TRBV9 to TRBJ1-5; D is unclear. This receptor was taken from a human donor who donated a stem cell graft to a child with combined immunodeficiency. CDR3 sequence reads: CASSASGYSNQPQHF. DNA of the CDR3: TGTGCCAGCAGCGCCTCGGGTTATAGCAATCAGCCCCAGCATTTT.